This entry describes one T cell receptor beta chain. What it recognizes is unknown. It was one heparinised blood draw, averaging around 120 mL, that each donor gave. This entry is derived from a study of beta chain features in type 1 diabetes. Expressed TCRB transcripts were sequenced because the isolated RNA had all been reverse transcribed beforehand. TCRdb's copy holds only in-frame clones and misses some; the assay was immunoSEQ multiplex PCR. The repertoire holds under 250,000 clones, with around 13% as singletons. Overall study findings and caveats: HLA effects on TCRB rearrangement stayed unresolved here. TCRB CDR3s were moderately but significantly shorter in Type 1 diabetes patients in all four CD4+ subsets.

Material: naive CD4+ T cells from blood. The receptor was derived from a man aged 25 to 45 with type 1 diabetes.

The CDR3 spells CAWRYRAGYGYTF. The CDR3 DNA follows: TGTGCCTGGAGATACAGGGCCGGATATGGCTACACCTTC. This rearrangement joins TRBV30 to TRBJ1-2, with D perhaps TRBD1 (6 bases). V lost 3 bases and J lost 5, with 13 bases in between. CDR1 and CDR2 from the germline V gene are GTSNPN and SVGIG (reference sequence). The CDR3 covers 13 residues.